The T cell receptor (beta chain) described here comes from a study of OX40 agonist ivuxolimab in advanced cancers. About the research overall: Ivuxolimab was delivered to patients intravenously every 2 weeks at doses spanning 0.01 to 10 mg/kg. A diagnosis of hepatocellular carcinoma, melanoma, renal cell or head and neck cancer was present in dose-escalation patients. Study-level points and caveats: Nonresponders, in some cases, also had low normalized T-cell clonal expansion.

Comment on this clone: What it recognizes is unknown.

Only in-frame clones appear in the TCRdb table, and some are missing; sequencing was by immunoSEQ multiplex PCR. The sample has tens of thousands of clones, 85% to 90% seen once; the top ten hold 9.5% to 14%. The CDR3 length is 14 residues. Between the trimmed V and J ends, which lost 3 bases and 4 bases, there was a span of 11 bases. Germline loops: CDR1 KGHSH, CDR2 LQKENI. The rearrangement links TRBV18 to TRBJ2-3; D remains unclear. The specimen comprised CD4+ or CD8+ T cells sorted from blood, sampled in a trial of the OX40 agonist ivuxolimab. This clonotype originated in an adult with an advanced solid tumor such as melanoma, head and neck, liver or kidney cancer. CDR3 nucleotide sequence: TGTGCCAGCTCACCCCTCGGGCGTTCAGATACGCAGTATTTT. Protein sequence: CASSPLGRSDTQYF.